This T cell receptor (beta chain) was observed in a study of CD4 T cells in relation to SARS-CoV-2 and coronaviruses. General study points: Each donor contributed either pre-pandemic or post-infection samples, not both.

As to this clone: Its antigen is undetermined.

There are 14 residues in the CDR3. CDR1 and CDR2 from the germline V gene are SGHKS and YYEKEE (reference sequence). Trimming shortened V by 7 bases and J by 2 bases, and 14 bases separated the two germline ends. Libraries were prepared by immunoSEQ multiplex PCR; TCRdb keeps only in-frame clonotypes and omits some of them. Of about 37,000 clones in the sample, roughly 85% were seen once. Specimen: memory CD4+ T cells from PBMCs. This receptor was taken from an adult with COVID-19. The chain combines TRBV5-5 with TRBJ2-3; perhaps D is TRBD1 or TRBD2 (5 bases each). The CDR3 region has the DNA TGTGCCAGCGAAGCGAGGGGAGTCACAGATACGCAGTATTTT. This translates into CASEARGVTDTQYF.